This T cell receptor beta chain is drawn from a study of neurological immune-mediated disorders. Findings and limits, study-wide: Clinical features showed no association with the multiple sclerosis repertoire cluster, and MRI features showed none either. A possible signature was seen in one related-CDR3 cluster, into which phylogenetic grouping placed the repertoires of 18 of 34 multiple sclerosis patients.

This clonotype was recorded many times. Its antigen is undetermined. Per germline, CDR1 SGHRS and CDR2 YFSETQ. V gave up 0 bases and J gave up 1 base, with 11 bases separating them. This CDR3 spans 16 amino acids. Template-switch 5'RACE cDNA synthesis added a 10-nucleotide unique molecular identifier. TCRdb recomputed calls from the 5' RACE reads with MiXCR, one row per CDR3 protein. The sample holds 45,000 to 65,000 distinct CDR3 sequences; roughly 4.4% are singletons and the top ten take 2.9%. The chain has TRBV5-1 and TRBJ2-4; D possibly corresponds to TRBD1 (5 bases). The specimen sequenced was PBMCs. The clonotype was recovered from a man aged 50-59 years with multiple sclerosis. DNA for the CDR3: TGCGCCAGCAGCTTGGGGGTTAGGGGCGCCAAAAACATTCAGTACTTC. Its protein product is CASSLGVRGAKNIQYF.